The rows below give T cell receptor beta chains drawn from one sample of a study of T cell repertoires in cytomegalovirus infection. MiXCR, run by TCRdb on the reads, gives a single entry per CDR3 protein. This sample has 800,000 to 950,000 distinct CDR3 sequences, with 32% found just once. Their specific antigens are unknown. Source: cultured CD8+ T cells from PBMCs, taken from culture after CMV antigen stimulation. These receptors all come from a human donor in good health (CMV status not recorded). Some clones in this sample may be carry-over from other donors' samples. Both conserved end residues are part of each CDR3.

V gene,J gene,CDR3 protein
TRBV19,TRBJ1-2,CAAAFGYGYTF
TRBV10-3,TRBJ2-6,CAIRTTGAGANVLTF
TRBV5-1,TRBJ1-3,CASSFRESSSGNTIYF
TRBV7-2,TRBJ2-2,CASSRLAGSTGELFF
TRBV7-6,TRBJ2-7,CASRDGREQYF
TRBV7-8,TRBJ2-1,CASSRKETAYNEQFF
TRBV7-9,TRBJ2-5,CASRPDTGRETQYF
TRBV7-8,TRBJ2-3,CASSLRYRAQGIGSIDTQYF
TRBV5-6,TRBJ2-1,CASSWRQVTYNEQFF
TRBV6-1,TRBJ1-2,CASTKGRQRFYGYTF
TRBV6-6,TRBJ1-1,CACRIIGSNTEAFF
TRBV28,TRBJ2-3,CASSSLAGGPKVTDTQYF
TRBV7-6,TRBJ1-2,CASSPGIQGRDGYTF
TRBV7-9,TRBJ2-3,CASSQNSGELTDTQYF
TRBV6-2/TRBV6-3,TRBJ1-5,CASSFSGTDNQPQHF
TRBV9,TRBJ1-3,CASSPPHRGNTIYF
TRBV6-6,TRBJ2-5,CASSYATETQYF
TRBV9,TRBJ1-2,CASSRDRGRWTF